The rows below give T cell receptor beta chains drawn from one sample of a study of T cell responses to AZD1222 COVID-19 vaccine. The protocol was immunoSEQ multiplex PCR, while the TCRdb copy is restricted to in-frame clones and leaves out a portion. The sample records about 67,000 clones, 80% to 90% being singletons. Here the sequenced sample was peripheral blood, taken 28 days after the second AZD1222 dose. Receptors originate from an adult who received the AZD1222 COVID-19 vaccine. Each CDR3 is given with its conserved first and last residue. A D gene is named only where the DNA matches it firmly. A row's size may be missing; if present it is once, few, many or a size class.

cdr3_aa,cdr3_nt,j_call,v_call,clone_size,d_call,cdr3_length
CASSPSGNQETQYF,TGTGCCAGCAGCCCCAGCGGGAACCAAGAGACCCAGTACTTC,TRBJ2-5,TRBV7-8,once,TRBD2,14
CASSRTGTGLTEAFF,TGTGCCAGCAGTCGAACCGGGACAGGGTTAACTGAAGCTTTCTTT,TRBJ1-1,TRBV7-6,NA,TRBD1,15
CASSGQDYGYTF,TGTGCCAGCAGTGGACAAGACTATGGCTACACCTTC,TRBJ1-2,TRBV2,NA,NA,12
CASSQELGGGADIQYF,TGCGCCAGCAGCCAAGAATTGGGAGGGGGGGCAGACATTCAGTACTTC,TRBJ2-4,TRBV4-3,NA,NA,16
CARRLRQGGYTF,TGTGCTAGAAGACTAAGGCAGGGCGGCTACACCTTC,TRBJ1-2,TRBV12-5,NA,NA,12
CATSRDGTNTDTQYF,TGTGCCACCAGCAGAGATGGGACTAACACAGATACGCAGTATTTT,TRBJ2-3,TRBV15,medium-sized,TRBD2,15
CASTPGSWYEQYF,TGTGCCAGCACGCCGGGCTCTTGGTACGAGCAGTACTTC,TRBJ2-7,TRBV7-9,NA,NA,13
CASSQEGRYQETQYF,TGCGCCAGCAGCCAAGAAGGCCGATACCAAGAGACCCAGTACTTC,TRBJ2-5,TRBV4-1,NA,NA,15
CASSLGGFSTDTQYF,TGTGCCAGCAGCTTAGGAGGGTTTAGCACAGATACGCAGTATTTT,TRBJ2-3,TRBV11-3,NA,NA,15
CASSGGAYGYTF,TGTGCCAGCTCAGGCGGCGCTTATGGCTACACCTTC,TRBJ1-2,TRBV27,once,NA,12
CSALGQGTDTQYF,TGCAGCGCCCTCGGACAGGGGACAGATACGCAGTATTTT,TRBJ2-3,TRBV29-1,NA,TRBD1,13
CASSLGPGNYGYTF,TGTGCCAGCAGCTTGGGTCCGGGGAACTATGGCTACACCTTC,TRBJ1-2,TRBV5-6,NA,NA,14
CASSSQGALALNTEAFF,TGTGCCAGCTCATCGCAGGGGGCTCTCGCTTTGAACACTGAAGCTTTCTTT,TRBJ1-1,TRBV18,NA,TRBD1,17
CASLDTNSYEQYF,TGTGCCAGCCTGGACACAAACTCCTACGAGCAGTACTTC,TRBJ2-7,TRBV2,NA,NA,13
CASSPRRQGASYEQYF,TGTGCCAGCTCACCGCGAAGACAGGGGGCCTCCTACGAGCAGTACTTC,TRBJ2-7,TRBV18,NA,TRBD1,16
CASSPVGSYNEQFF,TGTGCCAGCAGCCCGGTCGGCTCCTACAATGAGCAGTTCTTC,TRBJ2-1,TRBV11-2,NA,NA,14
CSVEANYGYTF,TGCAGCGTTGAAGCTAACTATGGCTACACCTTC,TRBJ1-2,TRBV29-1,NA,NA,11
CASTQGGGGTSTDTQYF,TGTGCCAGCACCCAGGGAGGGGGGGGGACTAGCACAGATACGCAGTATTTT,TRBJ2-3,TRBV27,NA,NA,17
CASSPINAEGPEAFF,TGTGCCAGCAGCCCGATCAACGCGGAGGGGCCTGAAGCTTTCTTT,TRBJ1-1,TRBV3-1/TRBV3-2,once,NA,15
CASSQRVGQGVSGNTIYF,TGCGCCAGCAGCCAAAGGGTGGGACAGGGGGTCTCTGGAAACACCATATATTTT,TRBJ1-3,TRBV4-3,NA,TRBD1,18
CAWDRGYGYTF,TGTGCCTGGGACAGGGGTTATGGCTACACCTTC,TRBJ1-2,TRBV30,NA,TRBD1,11
CASSERVGANSPLHF,TGTGCCAGCAGTGAAAGGGTGGGGGCGAATTCACCCCTCCACTTT,TRBJ1-6,TRBV6-1,NA,NA,15